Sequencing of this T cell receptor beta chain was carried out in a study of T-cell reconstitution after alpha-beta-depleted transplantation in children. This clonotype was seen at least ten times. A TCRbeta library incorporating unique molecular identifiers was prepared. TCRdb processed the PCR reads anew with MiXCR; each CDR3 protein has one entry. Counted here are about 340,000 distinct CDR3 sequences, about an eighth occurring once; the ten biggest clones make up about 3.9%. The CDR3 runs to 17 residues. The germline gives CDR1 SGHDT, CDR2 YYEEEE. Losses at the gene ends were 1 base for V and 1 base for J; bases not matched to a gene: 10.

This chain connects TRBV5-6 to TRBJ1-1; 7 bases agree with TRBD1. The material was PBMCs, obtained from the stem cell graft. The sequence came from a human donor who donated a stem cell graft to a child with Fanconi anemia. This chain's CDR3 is CASSLLGGDPSNTEAFF. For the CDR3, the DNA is TGTGCCAGCAGCTTGCTAGGGGGCGATCCATCGAACACTGAAGCTTTCTTT.